This TCR delta chain originates from a study of gamma-delta chains in newborns, infants, children. As regards this clone: This may stem from a read error, because a much larger clone lies one nucleotide away. This sample also contains other DNA sequences that code for the same CDR3.

Germline V gene data show CDR1 as GEAIGNYY and CDR2 as EKD. CDR3 length: 16 residues. TCRdb applied CATT to the reads for clone calling. The data show around 6,700 delta-chain clones, more than 0.6% seen once. This sequence joins TRDV2 and TRDJ3, with TRDD3 identical over 7 bases. The sample comprised blood. The clonotype comes from a child who was a newborn, infant or young child, either healthy, febrile or measles-vaccinated (not recorded which). CDR3 loop: CACDTWGTWDTRQMFF. The CDR3 bases are TGTGCCTGTGACACCTGGGGGACCTGGGACACCCGCCAGATGTTTTTC.